This T cell receptor (beta chain) was retrieved from a study of cytomegalovirus exposure and HLA in healthy donors. At the level of the study: The same platform was used for the 120 validation repertoires and the 500 to 700 first-cohort repertoires, a later analysis reported. Notes on the study in general: The authors listed 164 TCR beta chains as cytomegalovirus-associated.

Germline values: CDR1 ENHRY, CDR2 SYGVKD. This CDR3 has 12 amino acids. V was shortened by 1 base and J by 9 bases, with 10 bases between the two germline ends. As concerns this clone: Its antigen is undetermined.

Sequencing used immunoSEQ multiplex PCR; TCRdb keeps in-frame clones, though not all of them. The sample carries fewer than 70,000 clones, 85% to 95% recorded once. The specimen sequenced was PBMCs. The clonotype was recovered from a woman aged 18-30 years in good health and CMV-seropositive. The chain carries TRBV10-3 and TRBJ2-7; D remains unclear. The CDR3 here is CAISEFHLGQYF. CDR3 sequence (DNA): TGTGCCATCAGTGAGTTTCACCTCGGGCAGTACTTC.